A single sample is the source of the 20 T cell receptor beta chains below, sequenced in a study of Ad26.COV2.S vaccination and SARS-CoV-2 variants. Treatment noted: roughly 19 received Ad26.COV2.S at low or high dose, single or two shots; roughly five received placebo; per-sample allocation not given. All samples were drawn on day 63, counting from the first vaccine or placebo injection. Only in-frame clones appear in the TCRdb table, and some are missing; sequencing was by immunoSEQ multiplex PCR. The sample contains about 420,000 clones, roughly 90% of which appear only once. Sample: peripheral blood, taken in a trial of Ad26.COV2.S vaccine versus placebo. The receptors were sampled from a person between 18 and 59 years old who received the Ad26.COV2.S COVID-19 vaccine or a placebo.

This chain connects TRBV11-2 to TRBJ2-1; 10 bases agree with TRBD1. This CDR3 is built from 16 residues. Per the germline V gene, CDR1 is SGHAT and CDR2 is FQNNGV. The trim removed 6 bases at V and 9 bases at J, leaving 14 bases unmatched. The DNA of the CDR3 is TGTGCCAGCAGTCCGCTTCGACAGGGGGCGCAAACTGAGCAGTTCTTC. This codes for CASSPLRQGAQTEQFF.

This chain uses TRBV11-3 with TRBJ2-5, with D hard to call. CDR1 and CDR2 (germline): SGHNT, YENEEA. V lost 5 bases and J 2 bases, leaving 9 bases between the germline ends. CDR3 length equals 13 residues. CDR3 sequence: CASSPSPQETQYF. The CDR3 DNA sequence: TGTGCCAGCAGCCCATCCCCACAAGAGACCCAGTACTTC.

The rearrangement uses TRBV2 and TRBJ2-2; TRBD2 matches 9 bases. CDR1 SNHLY and CDR2 FYNNEI come from the germline V gene. The CDR3 totals 14 residues. The V gene end was trimmed by 3 bases and the J gene end by 7 bases; junction bases not matched to a gene: 3. CDR3 DNA: TGTGCCAGCAGTGAGGAGCGGGGGGTCGGGGAGCTGTTTTTT. Translated: CASSEERGVGELFF. Looking up the rest from reference TRBV2 and TRBJ2-2 gives the full variable domain: EPEVTQTPSHQVTQMGQEVILRCVPISNHLYFYWYRQILGQKVEFLVSFYNNEISEKSEIFDDQFSVERPDGSNFTLKIRSTKLEDSAMYFCASSEERGVGELFFGEGSRLTVL.

The chain has TRBV3-1 (or the pseudogene TRBV3-2) and TRBJ2-7; 9 positions agree with TRBD2. Germline CDR1 LGHDT, CDR2 YNNKEL (reference sequence). The V segment lost 1 base and the J segment 3 bases; nucleotides outside the gene matches: 4. The CDR3 spans 15 residues. CDR3: CASSQGSSGVYEQYF. As DNA, the CDR3 is TGTGCCAGCAGCCAAGGGTCTAGCGGGGTCTACGAGCAGTACTTC.

J is TRBJ1-1 and V is TRBV5-6, with TRBD1 as a possible D gene (6 bases). V was cut by 0 bases and J by 10 bases, with 16 bases left in between. The CDR3 covers 14 residues. Per germline, CDR1 SGHDT and CDR2 YYEEEE. The CDR3 spells CASSLGQGTVGAFF. The DNA of the CDR3 is TGTGCCAGCAGCTTGGGGCAGGGGACGGTGGGAGCTTTCTTT. The full variable domain, in which reference TRBV5-6 and TRBJ1-1 provide the parts outside the CDR3, is DAGVTQSPTHLIKTRGQQVTLRCSPKSGHDTVSWYQQALGQGPQFIFQYYEEEERQRGNFPDRFSGHQFPNYSSELNVNALLLGDSALYLCASSLGQGTVGAFFGQGTRLTVV.

Here the CDR3 reads CASSQEIWGRVGYTF. CDR3 DNA: TGTGCCAGCAGCCAAGAGATCTGGGGGCGTGTTGGCTACACCTTC. The chain uses TRBV3-1 (or the pseudogene TRBV3-2) and TRBJ1-2; D may be TRBD1 (6 bases). This CDR3 is built from 15 residues. V lost 0 bases and J lost 7, with 15 bases in between. Germline V gene lookup returns CDR1 LGHDT and CDR2 YNNKEL (reference sequence).

This sequence joins TRBV29-1 and TRBJ2-7, with D perhaps TRBD1 (6 bases). V was cut by 1 base and J by 6 bases, with 13 bases left in between. CDR3 length equals 13 residues. Germline V CDR1 and CDR2: SQVTM, ANQGSEA. The CDR3 sequence is CSVEGKGVGEQYF. CDR3 nucleotide sequence: TGCAGCGTTGAAGGGAAGGGGGTGGGCGAGCAGTACTTC.

The chain employs TRBV5-1 and TRBJ1-3, with 7 bases fitting TRBD1. J lost 6 bases, V lost 4 bases, and 7 bases had no gene match. Germline CDR1 and CDR2: SGHRS and YFSETQ. The CDR3 loop spans 14 amino acids. CDR3 protein: CASSPAGQLNTIYF. DNA of the CDR3: TGCGCCAGCAGCCCAGCGGGACAGCTAAACACCATATATTTT.

This clone was seen at least ten times. This chain links TRBV6-2 or TRBV6-3 with TRBJ2-3; D gene ambiguous. CDR3 length: 11 amino acids. The germline CDR1 and CDR2 sequences are MNHEY and SVGEGT. Trimming took off 6 bases at V and 3 bases at J, with 4 bases between the two ends. The CDR3 nucleotides are TGTGCCAGCAGCACTACAGATACGCAGTATTTT. Translation: CASSTTDTQYF.

The chain joins TRBV6-2 or TRBV6-3 to TRBJ2-3, with D possibly matching TRBD2 (5 bases). Trimming took off 3 bases at V and 2 bases at J, with 12 bases between the two ends. The CDR3 is 15 amino acids. Germline assignment: CDR1 MNHEY and CDR2 SVGEGT. CDR3 amino acids: CASSYVGGATDTQYF. The CDR3, as DNA: TGTGCCAGCAGTTATGTCGGAGGAGCCACAGATACGCAGTATTTT.

The chain carries TRBV28 and TRBJ2-7; 7 nucleotides agree with TRBD1. J was trimmed by 5 bases and V by 10 bases; bases with no gene match: 20. Germline-derived CDR1 and CDR2 are MDHEN and SYDVKM. The CDR3 has 16 amino acids. The CDR3 region is CAIRTPGRTGLHEQYF. In DNA form, the CDR3 reads TGTGCCATCAGGACGCCGGGACGGACAGGCCTCCACGAGCAGTACTTC. Complete variable domain (other parts from reference TRBV28 and TRBJ2-7): DVKVTQSSRYLVKRTGEKVFLECVQDMDHENMFWYRQDPGLGLRLIYFSYDVKMKEKGDIPEGYSVSREKKERFSLILESASTNQTSMYLCAIRTPGRTGLHEQYFGPGTRLTVT.

This clone has a single count. V usage is TRBV5-4 and J usage is TRBJ2-7; D may correspond to TRBD1 or TRBD2 (7 bases each). There are 14 residues in the CDR3. With 9 bases removed from V and 2 bases from J, the gap between germline ends came to 18 bases. Germline lookup yields CDR1 SGHNT and CDR2 YYREEE (reference sequence). CDR3 DNA: TGTGCCACCAGGGGGGGGGAGCGAGCCTACGAGCAGTACTTC. Its protein is CATRGGERAYEQYF.

The genes are TRBV4-1 and TRBJ1-5; no firm D call. The CDR3 spans 13 residues. V was pared by 1 base and J by 4 bases, with 5 bases between. Germline assignment: CDR1 MGHRA and CDR2 YSYEKL. DNA for the CDR3: TGCGCCAGCAGCCAAGGTGGAAATCAGCCCCAGCATTTT. It codes for CASSQGGNQPQHF.

The rearrangement uses TRBV4-1 and TRBJ2-3, with D uncertain. This CDR3 is built from 13 residues. Germline CDR1 MGHRA, CDR2 YSYEKL. V lost 2 bases to trimming and J lost 7 bases, with 10 bases between them. The CDR3 DNA is TGCGCCAGCAGCCAATCCGGCGTAAATACGCAGTATTTT. This translates into CASSQSGVNTQYF.

The V call is TRBV6-5, the J call TRBJ1-6, with TRBD1 matching 7 bases. The CDR3 runs 14 residues. The germline V gene has CDR1 MNHEY and CDR2 SVGAGI. Trimming took 7 bases from V and 10 from J; bases not matched to a gene: 10. The CDR3 is CASTLTGSGSPLHF. The CDR3 DNA reads TGTGCCAGCACATTGACAGGGTCGGGATCACCCCTCCACTTT.

The chain couples TRBV6-6 to TRBJ1-2; D is uncertain. The CDR3 loop spans 13 amino acids. V was cut by 2 bases and J by 7 bases, with 11 bases left in between. Germline CDR1 is MNHNY and CDR2 is SVGAGI (reference sequence). The chain's CDR3 is CASSYMSGGGYTF. Here the CDR3 DNA reads TGTGCCAGCAGTTACATGTCAGGAGGTGGCTACACCTTC.

This clone was observed a single time. The gene calls are TRBV4-3 and TRBJ2-2; D may correspond to TRBD1 or TRBD2 (7 bases each). The CDR3 length is 21 residues. Germline-derived CDR1 and CDR2 are LGHNA and YSLEER. Trimming removed 2 bases from V and 6 bases from J, with 31 bases in between. This chain's CDR3 is CASSQHPARGGFEAPSGELFF. The CDR3 DNA reads TGCGCCAGCAGCCAACACCCGGCCAGGGGGGGATTCGAGGCCCCGTCCGGGGAGCTGTTTTTT.

This chain joins TRBV21-1 and TRBJ1-6. TRBV21-1 is shown as a pseudogene. CDR3 length equals 19 residues. CDR3: CASSTTVATGLTYNSPLHF. The CDR3 DNA reads TGTGCCAGCAGTACCACCGTGGCCACGGGGTTGACCTATAATTCACCCCTCCACTTT.

The V gene is TRBV6-5, the J gene TRBJ2-3; 15 bases are shared with TRBD2. The CDR3 length is 15 residues. J gave up 3 bases and V 9 bases, and 4 bases lay outside the gene matches. Per the germline V gene, CDR1 is MNHEY and CDR2 is SVGAGI. The CDR3 here is CASRTSGGATDTQYF. Here the CDR3 DNA reads TGTGCCAGTCGGACTAGCGGGGGGGCAACAGATACGCAGTATTTT.

This clone was observed once. This chain uses TRBV28 with TRBJ2-1; 8 nucleotides align to TRBD1. Germline V gives CDR1 MDHEN, CDR2 SYDVKM. J was trimmed by 9 bases and V by 5 bases; bases with no gene match: 12. This CDR3 has 15 residues. The CDR3 region has the DNA TGTGCCAGCAGTCAGGGGGCGCCCGGGTTTGCTGAGCAGTTCTTC. It encodes CASSQGAPGFAEQFF.